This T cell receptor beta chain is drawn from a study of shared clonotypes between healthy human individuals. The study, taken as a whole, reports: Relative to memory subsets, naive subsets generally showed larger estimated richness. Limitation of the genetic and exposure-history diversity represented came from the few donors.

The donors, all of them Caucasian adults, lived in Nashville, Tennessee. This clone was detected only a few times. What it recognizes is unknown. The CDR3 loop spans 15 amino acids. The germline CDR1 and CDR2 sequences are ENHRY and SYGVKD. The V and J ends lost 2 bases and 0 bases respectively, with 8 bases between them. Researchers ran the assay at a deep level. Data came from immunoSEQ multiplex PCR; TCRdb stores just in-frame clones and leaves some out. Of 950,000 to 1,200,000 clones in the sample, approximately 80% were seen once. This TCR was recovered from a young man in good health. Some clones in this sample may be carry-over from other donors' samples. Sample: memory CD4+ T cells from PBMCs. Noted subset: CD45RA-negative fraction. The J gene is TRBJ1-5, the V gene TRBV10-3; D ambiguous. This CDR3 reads CAISEVGYSNQPQHF. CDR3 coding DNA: TGTGCCATCAGTGAGGTCGGGTATAGCAATCAGCCCCAGCATTTT.